This section outlines one TCR beta chain sequence together with its context. What it binds is not known. The sample belongs to a study of T cell responses to AZD1222 COVID-19 vaccine. CDR1 SEHNR and CDR2 FQNEAQ come from the germline V gene (reference sequence). CDR3 size: 13 residues. Trimming stripped 8 bases from V and 4 bases from J, with 11 bases between. Some clones are missing from TCRdb's copy, which holds only in-frame ones; the method was immunoSEQ multiplex PCR. The sample has fewer than 130,000 clones, over 75% seen once. Whole-study results and caveats: Donors were chiefly white British, with a greater number of females, and clonal diversity was perhaps underestimated.

The specimen comprised peripheral blood, sampled on day 0 of AZD1222 vaccination. The receptor comes from an adult in good health. This chain joins TRBV7-9 and TRBJ2-2; no definite D call. CDR3 in DNA: TGTGCCAGCTTAGCAACTGGCACCGGGGAGCTGTTTTTT. Its translation: CASLATGTGELFF.